This T cell receptor (beta chain) is from a study of identifying expanded T cells in peripheral blood. Method: immunoSEQ multiplex PCR; TCRdb's copy keeps in-frame clones and lacks some. Among over 90,000 clones listed, around 88% were seen once. Trimming pared 2 bases from V and 7 bases from J, leaving 8 bases between. CDR3 size: 11 residues. Looked up from germline, CDR1 is DFQATT and CDR2 is SNEGSKA (reference sequence). Concerning this clone: Its matching antigen is unknown.

During the collection period, no donor immune events like infections were recorded. Notes on the study in general: Over approximately two and four weeks, about 15 and 19 clones changed, versus approximately 1.1 between replicates.

Specimen: blood. The TCR was taken from a person aged 18-70 years in good health. The chain uses TRBV20-1 and TRBJ1-2, with D tentatively TRBD1 (6 bases). CDR3 nucleotides: TGCAGTGCTAGAAGGGGGGCTGGCTACACCTTC. Its translation: CSARRGAGYTF.